These T cell receptor beta chains were read from a single sample in a study of human T cells and chemical hapten exposure. From the RACE reads, TCRdb called clonotypes with MiXCR, one entry per CDR3 protein. The sample includes about 260,000 distinct CDR3 sequences, 8.6% of them seen just once. The sample consisted of whole blood, taken in connection with sensitization to the hapten diphenylcyclopropenone (DPC). The receptors here all came from a woman aged 40 to 50 with alopecia areata. Some clones in this sample may be carry-over from other donors' samples. Each CDR3 is given with its conserved first and last residue. A D gene is named only where the DNA matches it firmly. The size entry is marked missing in some rows and otherwise reads once, few, many or a size class.

v_gene,abundance,j_gene,d_gene,CDR3nt,CDR3aa
TRBV7-3,few,TRBJ2-3,-,TGTGCCAGCAGCTTATTCCCGGGAGAGTCAGATACGCAGTATTTT,CASSLFPGESDTQYF
TRBV12-3/TRBV12-4,few,TRBJ1-1,-,TGTGCCAGCAACAGCGGCTTGAACACTGAAGCTTTCTTT,CASNSGLNTEAFF
TRBV7-2,-,TRBJ1-2,-,TGTGCCAGCAGCTTAGGTGGGGCAGAGACTATTTATGGCTACACCTTC,CASSLGGAETIYGYTF
TRBV20-1,few,TRBJ2-1,-,TGCAGCGCAGAGAGAGTGCGGGAACGGATAGACAATGAGCAGTTCTTC,CSAERVRERIDNEQFF
TRBV6-2/TRBV6-3,few,TRBJ2-1,-,TGTGCCAGTAACGAACCCGAACCCTACAATGAGCAGTTCTTC,CASNEPEPYNEQFF
TRBV29-1,-,TRBJ2-3,-,TGCAGCGTTGAAAGCGCTAGCCGGGGAACAGATACGCAGTATTTT,CSVESASRGTDTQYF
TRBV20-1,-,TRBJ2-7,-,TGCAGTGCTACCCGCCCGGAGGTTGAGCAGTACTTC,CSATRPEVEQYF
TRBV3-1,few,TRBJ1-6,TRBD1,TGTGCCAGCAGCCCACAGGGGAGGAATTCACCCCTCCACTTT,CASSPQGRNSPLHF
TRBV5-1,many,TRBJ1-1,-,TGCGCCAGCAGCTTAGGACGGGACACTGAAGCTTTCTTT,CASSLGRDTEAFF
TRBV10-3,many,TRBJ2-3,TRBD2,TGTGCCACCGGGAGGGCCGAGGGGGATACGCAGTATTTT,CATGRAEGDTQYF
TRBV7-9,many,TRBJ2-7,TRBD1,TGTGCCAGCAGCCAAACGGGACAGGTTACCTACGAGCAGTACTTC,CASSQTGQVTYEQYF
TRBV20-1,few,TRBJ2-7,-,TGCAGTGCCAGTTTGGGCGGGCGCCCCTACGAGCAGTACTTC,CSASLGGRPYEQYF